This T cell receptor beta chain was identified during a study of shared clonotypes between healthy human individuals. Profiled with immunoSEQ multiplex PCR; TCRdb holds only in-frame clones, not every one. Of 1 million to 1.2 million clones listed, 70% to 80% were seen once; the top ten hold 0.89%. This receptor was obtained from a man between 18 and 29 years old in good health. Some clones in this sample may be carry-over from other donors' samples. Sequencing used memory CD4+ T cells from PBMCs. Specified subset: CD45RA-negative fraction.

For the CDR3, the DNA is TGTGCCAGGAAGCCATGGACTAGCGGGTGTTCCTACGAGCAGTACTTC. Its translation: CARKPWTSGCSYEQYF. The gene calls are TRBV27 and TRBJ2-7, with 11 bases matching TRBD2. This CDR3 region has 16 residues. Per germline, CDR1 MNHEY and CDR2 SMNVEV (reference sequence). The trim removed 9 bases at V and 1 base at J, leaving 11 bases unmatched.